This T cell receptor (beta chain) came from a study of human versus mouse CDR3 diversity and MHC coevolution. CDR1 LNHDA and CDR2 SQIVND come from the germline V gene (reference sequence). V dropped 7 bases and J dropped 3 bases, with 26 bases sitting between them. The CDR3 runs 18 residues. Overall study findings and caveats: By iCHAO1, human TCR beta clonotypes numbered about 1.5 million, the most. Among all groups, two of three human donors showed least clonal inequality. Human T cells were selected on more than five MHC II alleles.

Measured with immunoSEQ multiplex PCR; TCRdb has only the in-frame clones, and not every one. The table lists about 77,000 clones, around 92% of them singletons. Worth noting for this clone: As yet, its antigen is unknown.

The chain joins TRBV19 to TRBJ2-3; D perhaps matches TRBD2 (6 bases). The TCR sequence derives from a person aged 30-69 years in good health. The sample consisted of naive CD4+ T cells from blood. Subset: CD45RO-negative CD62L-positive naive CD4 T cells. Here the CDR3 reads CASTRGTSPMPLTDTQYF. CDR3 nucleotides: TGTGCCAGTACTCGGGGGACCAGCCCCATGCCACTGACAGATACGCAGTATTTT.